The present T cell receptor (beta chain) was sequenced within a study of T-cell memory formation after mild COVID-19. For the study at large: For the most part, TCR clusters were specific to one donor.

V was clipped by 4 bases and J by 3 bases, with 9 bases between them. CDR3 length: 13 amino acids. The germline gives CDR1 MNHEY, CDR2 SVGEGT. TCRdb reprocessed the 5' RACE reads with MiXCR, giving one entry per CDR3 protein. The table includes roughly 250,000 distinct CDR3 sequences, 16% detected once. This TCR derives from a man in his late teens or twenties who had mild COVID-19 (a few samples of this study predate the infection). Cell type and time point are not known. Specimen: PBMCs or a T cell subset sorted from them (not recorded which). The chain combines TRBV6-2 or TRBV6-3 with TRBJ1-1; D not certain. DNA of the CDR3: TGTGCCAGCAGTTTACTCAAGTACACTGAAGCTTTCTTT. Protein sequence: CASSLLKYTEAFF.